A single sample is the source of the 10 T cell receptor beta chains below, sequenced in a study of T-cell reconstitution after alpha-beta-depleted transplantation in children. Unique molecular identifiers were incorporated when the TCRbeta library was constructed. Using its own MiXCR run on the PCR reads, TCRdb lists one record per CDR3 protein. This table has 190,000 or so distinct CDR3 sequences, roughly 15% appearing once. This material consisted of PBMCs from the stem cell graft donor, taken from the stem cell graft. These receptors came from a human donor who donated a stem cell graft to a child with acute lymphoblastic leukemia.

The sample holds many counts of this clonotype. The chain uses TRBV5-1 and TRBJ1-6, with D uncertain. In germline, CDR1 is SGHRS, CDR2 YFSETQ. The CDR3 extends over 15 amino acids. V was shortened by 3 bases and J by 0 bases, with 7 bases between the two germline ends. The CDR3 region is CASSWESSYNSPLHF. The CDR3 DNA sequence: TGCGCCAGCAGCTGGGAAAGCTCCTATAATTCACCCCTCCACTTT.

This clonotype was seen repeatedly, ten times or more. CDR3 nucleotide sequence: TGTGCCAGCAGTACCGACCGACAGTCTGAAGCTTTCTTT. Amino acids: CASSTDRQSEAFF. J is TRBJ1-1 and V is TRBV12-3 or TRBV12-4, with a weak D call TRBD1 (5 bases). Trimming removed 5 bases at V and 6 bases at J, with 13 bases between. This CDR3 contains 13 residues.

This clonotype was counted ten times or more. The V call is TRBV29-1, the J call TRBJ2-3; D perhaps matches TRBD1 (6 bases). Germline CDR1 reads SQVTM; CDR2 reads ANQGSEA. The CDR3 runs 12 residues. The ends were cut back, 3 bases at V and 5 bases at J, with 9 bases in the middle. In DNA, the CDR3 is TGCAGCGTTGACAGGGGTGTAGATACGCAGTATTTT. It encodes CSVDRGVDTQYF.

In its sample, this clonotype was seen many times. The chain links TRBV28 to TRBJ2-5, with 8 bases lining up with TRBD1. The CDR3 extends over 15 amino acids. CDR1 MDHEN and CDR2 SYDVKM come from the germline V gene. V lost 6 bases and J lost 5; bases outside the gene matches: 11. CDR3 sequence (DNA): TGTGCCAGCAGACCGCCCCAGGGGGCGGGGGAGACCCAGTACTTC. It translates to CASRPPQGAGETQYF.

The chain uses TRBV5-1 and TRBJ2-7, with 14 bases identical to TRBD2. The junction had 6 bases not matched to a gene; V was cut back by 3 bases and J by 7 bases. This CDR3 contains 15 residues. CDR1 SGHRS and CDR2 YFSETQ come from the germline V gene. The CDR3 DNA is TGCGCCAGCAGCTCGGGACTAGCGGGAGCAGAAGAGCAGTACTTC. Its protein product is CASSSGLAGAEEQYF.

This clonotype has just a few counts. V gene TRBV30 combines with J gene TRBJ1-5; 9 nucleotides line up with TRBD1. The CDR3 runs to 15 residues. J was trimmed by 7 bases and V by 0 bases; bases with no gene match: 7. Germline assignment: CDR1 GTSNPN and CDR2 SVGIG (reference sequence). The CDR3 loop is CAWSVSRTGEQPQHF. The DNA of the CDR3 is TGTGCCTGGAGTGTATCCAGGACAGGGGAGCAGCCCCAGCATTTT.

This clonotype came up many times. The chain has TRBV20-1 and TRBJ2-1; 10 bases are shared with TRBD2. The CDR3 covers 14 residues. Germline V lookup: CDR1 DFQATT, CDR2 SNEGSKA (reference sequence). V lost 0 bases and J lost 11; bases outside the gene matches: 7. The CDR3 nucleotides are TGCAGTGCTAGAGAAACCCTAGCGGGAGTCAAGCAGTTCTTC. Translating gives CSARETLAGVKQFF.

This clonotype was observed at least ten times. The rearrangement joins TRBV5-1 to TRBJ1-1; a possible D gene is TRBD1 (5 bases). The germline CDR1 and CDR2 sequences are SGHRS and YFSETQ. Trimming pared 4 bases from V and 0 bases from J, leaving 10 bases between. The CDR3 totals 14 residues. Here the CDR3 reads CASSDSNMNTEAFF. In DNA, the CDR3 is TGCGCCAGCAGCGACAGCAACATGAACACTGAAGCTTTCTTT.

This clonotype showed up many times. CDR3 sequence reads: CSAMGGIGSYEQYF. CDR3 nucleotide sequence: TGCAGTGCAATGGGAGGGATAGGGTCCTACGAGCAGTACTTC. V is TRBV20-1 and J is TRBJ2-7; 7 bases map to TRBD2. Per the germline V gene, CDR1 is DFQATT and CDR2 is SNEGSKA (reference sequence). V gave up 6 bases and J gave up 1 base; unmatched junction bases: 9. CDR3 size: 14 residues.

This clonotype has at least ten counts. The chain recombines TRBV25-1 with TRBJ2-5, with TRBD1 matching over 7 bases. The V gene's germline CDR1 is MGHDK and CDR2 SYGVNS. CDR3 length equals 13 residues. The J segment lost 2 bases and the V segment lost 7 bases, leaving 4 bases of the junction unmatched. The CDR3 loop reads CASTGQKQETQYF. DNA for the CDR3: TGTGCCAGCACGGGACAGAAACAAGAGACCCAGTACTTC.